Listed below are T cell receptor beta chains from one sample, sequenced in a study of control samples from healthy donors and cancer patients. Clones were read by immunoSEQ multiplex PCR, and TCRdb kept only the in-frame ones, dropping some. The sample lists tens of thousands of clones; 94% were seen once. Sequences were obtained from blood. The receptors stem from a man aged 25 to 45 in good health. CDR3s include the opening cysteine and the closing phenylalanine or tryptophan. Each record gives: CDR3 DNA, CDR3 protein, J gene, D gene, V gene, clone size. A D gene is named only where the DNA matches it firmly. Clone size is shown for a subset of rows, as once, few, many or a class of expanded clone.

TGTGCCAGCAGTTTTTCTCGAGTGGGAGAGTATCAGCCCCAGCATTTT CASSFSRVGEYQPQHF TRBJ1-5 - TRBV28 -
TGTGCCAGCAGCCAAGAGCTCGGTGGCAATCAGCCCCAGCATTTT CASSQELGGNQPQHF TRBJ1-5 - TRBV3-1/TRBV3-2 -
TGTGCCAGCAGCCAGGGTTGGAATGAGCAGTTCTTC CASSQGWNEQFF TRBJ2-1 - TRBV3-1/TRBV3-2 -
TGTGCCAGCAGCTTTAACTCACCCCTCCACTTT CASSFNSPLHF TRBJ1-6 - TRBV5-6 -
TGTGCCAGCAGCCCTCGGGACGCTGCTGGCTATGGCTACACCTTC CASSPRDAAGYGYTF TRBJ1-2 - TRBV7-9 -
TGTGCCAGCAGCCCGGCGGGACAGGGCTCCTACGAGCAGTACTTC CASSPAGQGSYEQYF TRBJ2-7 TRBD1 TRBV5-5 -
TGTGCCAGCAGCCCCCAGGACAGCGCCTCCTACGAGCAGTACTTC CASSPQDSASYEQYF TRBJ2-7 - TRBV9 -
TGCGCCAGCAGCCTGAGGGACGGCTACAATCAGCCCCAGCATTTT CASSLRDGYNQPQHF TRBJ1-5 - TRBV4-3 -
TGCGCCAGCAGCCAGCCCAGAGGTGACAGGTTAGAGAGCGAGACCCAGTACTTC CASSQPRGDRLESETQYF TRBJ2-5 - TRBV4-1 -
TGTGCCGTCTATTATAATGAAAAACTGTTTTTT CAVYYNEKLFF TRBJ1-4 - TRBV30 -
TGTGCCAGCTCACCAGGGACGCAATACGAGCAGTACTTC CASSPGTQYEQYF TRBJ2-7 - TRBV18 -
TGTGCCAGCAGCGCGACAGGGGGGTTCTACGAGCAGTACTTC CASSATGGFYEQYF TRBJ2-7 TRBD1 TRBV7-9 -
TGTGCCAGCAGTTTGGGGAGTCAACAGCCCCAGCATTTT CASSLGSQQPQHF TRBJ1-5 - TRBV27 -
TGTGCCAGCAGTACGGGGGGGGCGAATGAAAAACTGTTTTTT CASSTGGANEKLFF TRBJ1-4 - TRBV6-5 -
TGTGCCAGCAGTCCTGGGACAGTTTATAGCAATCAGCCCCAGCATTTT CASSPGTVYSNQPQHF TRBJ1-5 TRBD1 TRBV28 -
TGTGCCAGCCGGGACAGGGAACCAGATACGCAGTATTTT CASRDREPDTQYF TRBJ2-3 TRBD1 TRBV6-5 -
TGTGCCAGCAGCTTAGTTCAGGGTGAGGACACTGAAGCTTTCTTT CASSLVQGEDTEAFF TRBJ1-1 - TRBV7-9 -
TGTGCCAGCAGTTCGCTCAGCAGCCCGGAGTACTTC CASSSLSSPEYF TRBJ2-5 - TRBV27 -
TGTGCCAGCAGCTTAGATCAGGCTGAAGCTTTCTTT CASSLDQAEAFF TRBJ1-1 - TRBV11-2 -
TGTGCCAGCAGCCACGGGGCGGGTAAAGAGACCCAGTACTTC CASSHGAGKETQYF TRBJ2-5 - TRBV6-5 -
TGTGCCTGGAGTAAGGGACAGATGAACACTGAAGCTTTCTTT CAWSKGQMNTEAFF TRBJ1-1 TRBD1 TRBV30 -
TGTGCCACCAGTGATACCGACCAAGAGACCCAGTACTTC CATSDTDQETQYF TRBJ2-5 - TRBV24-1 -
TGTGCCAGCAGTTTAGGCGGCACCGGGGAGCTGTTTTTT CASSLGGTGELFF TRBJ2-2 - TRBV27 -
TGTGCCAGCAGCTCCTGGACGGTGAACACTGAAGCTTTCTTT CASSSWTVNTEAFF TRBJ1-1 - TRBV7-2 -
TGTGCCAGTAGCTATCTCGGGACTGTTAATGAGCAGTTCTTC CASSYLGTVNEQFF TRBJ2-1 - TRBV19 -
TGCGCCAGCAGCCAAGGGACAGGGGTTGAAGCTTTCTTT CASSQGTGVEAFF TRBJ1-1 TRBD1 TRBV4-1 once